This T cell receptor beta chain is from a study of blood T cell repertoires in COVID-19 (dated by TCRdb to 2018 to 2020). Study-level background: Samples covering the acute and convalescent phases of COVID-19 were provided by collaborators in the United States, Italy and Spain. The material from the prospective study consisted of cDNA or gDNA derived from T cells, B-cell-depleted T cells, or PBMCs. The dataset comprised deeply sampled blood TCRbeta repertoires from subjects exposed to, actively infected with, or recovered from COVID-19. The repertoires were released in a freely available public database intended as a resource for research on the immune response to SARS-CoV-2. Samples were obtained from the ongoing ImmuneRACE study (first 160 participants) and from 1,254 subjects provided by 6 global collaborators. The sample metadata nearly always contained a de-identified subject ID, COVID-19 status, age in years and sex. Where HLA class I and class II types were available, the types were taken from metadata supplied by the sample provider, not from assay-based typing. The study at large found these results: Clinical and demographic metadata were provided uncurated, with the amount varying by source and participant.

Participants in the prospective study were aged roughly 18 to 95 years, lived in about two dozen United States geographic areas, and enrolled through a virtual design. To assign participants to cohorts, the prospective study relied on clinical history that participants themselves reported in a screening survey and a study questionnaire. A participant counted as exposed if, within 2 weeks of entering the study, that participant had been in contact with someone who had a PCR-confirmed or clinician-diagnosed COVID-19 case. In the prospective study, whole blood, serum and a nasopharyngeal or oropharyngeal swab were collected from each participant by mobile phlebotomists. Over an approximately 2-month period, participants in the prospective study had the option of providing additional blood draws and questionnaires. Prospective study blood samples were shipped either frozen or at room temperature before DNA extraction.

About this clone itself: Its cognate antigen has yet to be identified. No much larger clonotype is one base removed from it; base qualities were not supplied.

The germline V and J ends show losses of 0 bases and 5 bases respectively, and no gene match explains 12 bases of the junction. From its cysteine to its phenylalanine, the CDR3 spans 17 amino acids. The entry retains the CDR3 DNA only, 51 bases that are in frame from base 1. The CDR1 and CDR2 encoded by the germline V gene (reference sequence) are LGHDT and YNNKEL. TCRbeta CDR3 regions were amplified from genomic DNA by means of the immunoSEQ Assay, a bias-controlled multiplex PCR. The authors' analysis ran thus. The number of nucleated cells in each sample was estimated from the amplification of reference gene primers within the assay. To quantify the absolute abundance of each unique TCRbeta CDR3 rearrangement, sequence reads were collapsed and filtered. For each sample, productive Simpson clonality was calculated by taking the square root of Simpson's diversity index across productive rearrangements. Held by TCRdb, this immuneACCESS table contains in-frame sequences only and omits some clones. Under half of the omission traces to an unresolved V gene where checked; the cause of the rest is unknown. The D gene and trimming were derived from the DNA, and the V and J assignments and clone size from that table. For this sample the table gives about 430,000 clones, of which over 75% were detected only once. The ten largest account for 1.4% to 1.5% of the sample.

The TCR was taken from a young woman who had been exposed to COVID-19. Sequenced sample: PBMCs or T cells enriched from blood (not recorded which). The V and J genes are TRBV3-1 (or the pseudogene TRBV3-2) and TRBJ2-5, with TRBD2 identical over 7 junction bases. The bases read TGTGCCAGCAGCCAAGATTCCCCGGCGGGAGCGTGGGAGACCCAGTACTTC. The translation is CASSQDSPAGAWETQYF.